This TCR beta chain was observed in a study of regulatory T cells in long-lasting Graves disease. In its sample, this clonotype was seen a few times. Time point indicated: persistent/refractory GD, antithyroid drugs over 5 years with positive TRAb. The TCR library was made from RNA extracted from PBMCs. The CDR3 is made up of 15 amino acids. V lost 5 bases, J lost 0 bases, and 14 bases lay in between. Germline CDR1 reads SEHNR; CDR2 reads FQNEAQ (reference sequence). Through Arm-PCR of CDR3 regions and iRepertoire HTBI primers, TCR beta libraries were built. TCRdb reprocessed the multiplex PCR reads with MiXCR, giving one entry per CDR3 protein. The repertoire holds around 430,000 distinct CDR3 sequences, with under 25% as singletons.

The starting material was peripheral blood mononuclear cells (PBMCs), obtained when the disease was refractory, from a patient treated with antithyroid drugs. The source is a female donor with Graves disease. The chain is built from TRBV7-9 and TRBJ2-7; maybe TRBD1 (6 bases). CDR3 in amino acids: CASSPVGAHSYEQYF. The CDR3 nucleotides are TGTGCCAGCAGCCCCGTGGGGGCCCACTCCTACGAGCAGTACTTC.